The following is a TCR beta chain sequence with its context. Its antigen is still unknown. TCRdb used MiXCR to reprocess the 5' RACE reads, holding one entry per CDR3 protein. The data contain a few hundred thousand distinct CDR3 sequences, roughly 18% of them singletons. This specimen comes from a study of CD8 T cells in ankylosing spondylitis. General study points: A TCR beta motif of several highly homologous variants seemed to mark ankylosing spondylitis blood.

The CDR3 runs to 14 residues. CDR1 and CDR2 (germline): MNHEY, SMNVEV (reference sequence). J gave up 4 bases and V 6 bases, and 9 bases lay outside the gene matches. Sequencing used blood, either unsorted or a sorted T cell fraction (not recorded which). The rearrangement uses TRBV27 and TRBJ2-7; 7 positions match TRBD1. This receptor was obtained from a male donor with ankylosing spondylitis. Here the CDR3 reads CASSRQGLPYEQYF. CDR3 DNA: TGTGCCAGCAGCCGACAGGGTCTTCCATACGAGCAGTACTTC.